Shown below are 9 T cell receptor beta chains from a single sample sequenced in a study of T-cell reconstitution after alpha-beta-depleted transplantation in children. Molecular barcoding with unique molecular identifiers was used for the TCRbeta library. Each CDR3 protein is one row after TCRdb ran MiXCR on the PCR reads. The sample records approximately 430,000 distinct CDR3 sequences, 15% to 20% being singletons. Specimen: PBMCs, mostly from graft donor cells, collected 360 days after TCRalphabeta/CD19-depleted stem cell transplant. The origin of the receptors is a boy younger than two who had a stem cell transplant for Wiskott-Aldrich syndrome, so the T cells may come from the graft donor.

The chain recombines TRBV24-1 with TRBJ2-2, with D maybe TRBD2 (7 bases). The CDR3 is 12 amino acids. Germline assignment: CDR1 KGHDR and CDR2 SFDVKD. Trimming shortened V by 9 bases and J by 7 bases, and 11 bases separated the two germline ends. CDR3 in DNA: TGTGCCACCCGGGGGGCCCACGGGGAGCTGTTTTTT. This codes for CATRGAHGELFF.

This clonotype has just a few counts. The chain combines TRBV12-3 or TRBV12-4 with TRBJ2-7; D is perhaps TRBD2 (6 bases). CDR3 length: 15 amino acids. Trimming shortened V by 11 bases and J by 0 bases, and 20 bases separated the two germline ends. The CDR3 DNA reads as TGTGCCGTTCCTCGGAGCGGGCATTTCTCCTACGAGCAGTACTTC. Translation gives CAVPRSGHFSYEQYF.

The chain uses TRBV5-1 and TRBJ2-1; 8 bases match TRBD1. CDR1 is SGHRS, CDR2 YFSETQ, per germline. This CDR3 comprises 18 residues. Trimming cost V 3 bases and J 0 bases; bases outside gene matches: 11. CDR3 in DNA: TGCGCCAGCAGCTCCGTTACAGGGGGAGTTCCCTCCTACAATGAGCAGTTCTTC. Protein sequence: CASSSVTGGVPSYNEQFF. The full variable domain, completed using reference TRBV5-1 and TRBJ2-1, is KAGVTQTPRYLIKTRGQQVTLSCSPISGHRSVSWYQQTPGQGLQFLFEYFSETQRNKGNFPGRFSGRQFSNSRSEMNVSTLELGDSALYLCASSSVTGGVPSYNEQFFGPGTRLTVL.

This clonotype was found a few times. V usage is TRBV12-3 or TRBV12-4 and J usage is TRBJ2-1, with TRBD1 matching over 9 bases. The CDR3 has 14 amino acids. V gave up 6 bases and J gave up 0 bases; unmatched junction bases: 0. The CDR3 protein is CASRTGGSYNEQFF. The CDR3 coding sequence is TGTGCCAGCAGGACAGGGGGCTCCTACAATGAGCAGTTCTTC.

V usage is TRBV29-1 and J usage is TRBJ2-5; 8 bases are a match to TRBD2. V dropped 4 bases and J dropped 0; count of bases not matched to a gene: 13. This CDR3 comprises 17 residues. The germline CDR1 and CDR2 sequences are SQVTM and ANQGSEA. CDR3 in DNA: TGCAGCGTTGTAAGGTCCAGCGGGAGACTGTACCAAGAGACCCAGTACTTC. Translating it yields CSVVRSSGRLYQETQYF.

This sequence joins TRBV24-1 and TRBJ2-7, with D maybe TRBD1 (5 bases). Trimming pared 7 bases from V and 2 bases from J, leaving 20 bases between. Germline-derived CDR1 and CDR2 are KGHDR and SFDVKD. The CDR3 runs 16 residues. CDR3 residues: CATRRPDISSPYEQYF. The CDR3 DNA reads as TGTGCCACCAGGAGACCGGACATCAGCTCCCCCTACGAGCAGTACTTC.

This clonotype has a count of ten or more. The rearrangement joins TRBV3-1 to TRBJ2-7; no reliable D call. CDR1 is LGHDT and CDR2 is YNNKEL in the germline V gene (reference sequence). V lost 1 base and J 4 bases, leaving 2 bases between the germline ends. The CDR3 has 11 amino acids. The CDR3 DNA reads as TGTGCCAGCAGCCAAGGGTACGAGCAGTACTTC. Its protein product is CASSQGYEQYF.

This sequence joins TRBV5-1 and TRBJ2-3; TRBD1 might be the D (5 bases). CDR3 length equals 14 residues. V lost 1 base and J 4 bases, leaving 10 bases between the germline ends. Per the germline V gene, CDR1 is SGHRS and CDR2 is YFSETQ. CDR3 DNA sequence: TGCGCCAGCAGCTTGAGTTTGGGGCCAGATACGCAGTATTTT. Translating gives CASSLSLGPDTQYF.

This clonotype has a handful of counts. This chain joins TRBV9 and TRBJ2-1; D perhaps matches TRBD2 (6 bases). The CDR3 runs 16 residues. CDR1 is SGDLS, CDR2 YYNGEE, per germline. V was cut by 0 bases and J by 0 bases, with 10 bases left in between. CDR3 loop: CASSVAGVPSYNEQFF. CDR3 bases: TGTGCCAGCAGCGTAGCGGGAGTCCCCTCCTACAATGAGCAGTTCTTC.